The 6 T cell receptor beta chains reported below all come from one sample, sequenced in a study of T-cell reconstitution after alpha-beta-depleted transplantation in children. Unique molecular identifiers featured in how the TCRbeta library was prepared. TCRdb passed the PCR reads through MiXCR, listing each CDR3 protein once. Of over 200,000 distinct CDR3 sequences listed, 17% are singletons. The sample in question was PBMCs, mostly from graft donor cells, obtained 360 days after TCRalphabeta/CD19-depleted stem cell transplant. The receptors shown here come from a male patient aged 2-10 years who had a stem cell transplant for acute lymphoblastic leukemia, so the T cells may come from the graft donor.

In this sample, this clonotype turned up a few times. The CDR3 DNA reads TGTGCCAGCTCCCGTGGACAGGGGACCTACGAGCAGTACTTC. It encodes CASSRGQGTYEQYF. The rearrangement uses TRBV5-6 and TRBJ2-7; TRBD1 aligns across 9 bases. This CDR3 contains 14 residues. Trimming removed 7 bases from V and 2 bases from J; junction bases left unmatched: 7. Germline CDR1 is SGHDT and CDR2 is YYEEEE.

This clonotype was seen more than once but under ten times. CDR3 region: CASTLPGQFVDTQYF. In DNA form, the CDR3 reads TGTGCCAGCACGCTACCGGGACAGTTCGTGGATACGCAGTATTTT. The chain is built from TRBV28 and TRBJ2-3; 7 bases fit TRBD1. The J segment lost 6 bases and the V segment lost 7 bases, leaving 13 bases of the junction unmatched. This CDR3 contains 15 residues. The germline V gene encodes CDR1 MDHEN and CDR2 SYDVKM.

This clonotype occurred many times. The J gene is TRBJ2-5, the V gene TRBV20-1, with TRBD1 identical over 8 bases. The J segment lost 1 base and the V segment lost 6 bases, leaving 4 bases of the junction unmatched. CDR1 and CDR2 (germline): DFQATT, SNEGSKA (reference sequence). This CDR3 is 13 amino acids long. The CDR3 DNA reads as TGCAGTGCAAAGACAGGGGCCCAAGAGACCCAGTACTTC. Its protein product is CSAKTGAQETQYF.

This chain joins TRBV5-1 and TRBJ2-1, with 14 nucleotides matching TRBD2. The CDR3 is 15 amino acids. V lost 4 bases and J lost 8; bases outside the gene matches: 5. Germline loops: CDR1 SGHRS, CDR2 YFSETQ. CDR3 nucleotide sequence: TGCGCCAGCAGCCTCGGGACTAGCGGGGGCGATGAGCAGTTCTTC. It codes for CASSLGTSGGDEQFF.

This chain uses TRBV5-1 with TRBJ2-3, with 9 nucleotides matching TRBD2. V shed 4 bases, J shed 3 bases, and the junction held 6 bases outside the gene matches. CDR1 SGHRS and CDR2 YFSETQ come from the germline V gene. The CDR3 length is 15 residues. The CDR3 DNA follows: TGCGCCAGCAGCCCGCTAGCGGGGAGTACAGATACGCAGTATTTT. The encoded protein is CASSPLAGSTDTQYF.

This chain joins TRBV7-9 and TRBJ1-1; maybe TRBD1 (6 bases). Trimming pared 5 bases from V and 5 bases from J, leaving 18 bases between. The CDR3 spans 15 residues. CDR1 SEHNR and CDR2 FQNEAQ come from the germline V gene (reference sequence). CDR3 sequence: CASSRRGGLRTEAFF. DNA for the CDR3: TGTGCCAGCAGCCGACGTGGGGGGCTGAGAACTGAAGCTTTCTTT.